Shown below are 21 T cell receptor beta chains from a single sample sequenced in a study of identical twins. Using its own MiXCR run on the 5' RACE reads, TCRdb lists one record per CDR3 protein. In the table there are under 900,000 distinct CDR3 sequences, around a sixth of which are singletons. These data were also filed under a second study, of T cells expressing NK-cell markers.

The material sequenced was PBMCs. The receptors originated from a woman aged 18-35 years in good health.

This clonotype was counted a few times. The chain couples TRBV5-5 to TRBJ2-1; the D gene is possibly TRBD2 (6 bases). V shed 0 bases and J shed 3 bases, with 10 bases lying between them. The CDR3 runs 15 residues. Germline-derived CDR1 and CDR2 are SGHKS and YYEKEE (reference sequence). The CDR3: CASSLEASVYNEQFF. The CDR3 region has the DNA TGTGCCAGCAGCTTGGAAGCTAGCGTCTACAATGAGCAGTTCTTC.

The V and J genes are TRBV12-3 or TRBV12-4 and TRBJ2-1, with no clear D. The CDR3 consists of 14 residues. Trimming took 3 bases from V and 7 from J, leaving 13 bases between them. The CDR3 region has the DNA TGTGCCAGCAGTTTGGTTGTGGGCCGGAATGAGCAGTTCTTC. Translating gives CASSLVVGRNEQFF.

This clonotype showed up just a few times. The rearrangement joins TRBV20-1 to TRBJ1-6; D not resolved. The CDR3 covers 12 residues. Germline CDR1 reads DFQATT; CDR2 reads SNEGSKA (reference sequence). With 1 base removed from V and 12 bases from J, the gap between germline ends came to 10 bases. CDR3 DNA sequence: TGCAGTGCTAGAGCCACCAGTGAACCCCTCCACTTT. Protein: CSARATSEPLHF.

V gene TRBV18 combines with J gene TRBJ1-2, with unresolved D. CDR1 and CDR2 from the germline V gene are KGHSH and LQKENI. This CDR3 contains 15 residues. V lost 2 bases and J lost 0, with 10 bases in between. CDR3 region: CASSPSFGANYGYTF. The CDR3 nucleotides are TGTGCCAGCTCACCATCATTCGGGGCTAACTATGGCTACACCTTC.

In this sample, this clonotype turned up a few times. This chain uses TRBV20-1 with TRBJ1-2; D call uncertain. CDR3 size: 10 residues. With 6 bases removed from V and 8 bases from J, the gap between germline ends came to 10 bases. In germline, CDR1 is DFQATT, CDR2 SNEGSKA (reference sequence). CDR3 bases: TGCAGTGCCGCCCTGAGAGGCTACACCTTC. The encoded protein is CSAALRGYTF.

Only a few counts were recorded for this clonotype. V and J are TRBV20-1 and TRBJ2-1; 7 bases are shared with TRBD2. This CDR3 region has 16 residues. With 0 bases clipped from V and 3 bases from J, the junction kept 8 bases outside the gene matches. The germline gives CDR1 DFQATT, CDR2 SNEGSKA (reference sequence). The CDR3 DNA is TGCAGTGCTAGAGATGTGGGGGAGGGACTCTACAATGAGCAGTTCTTC. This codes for CSARDVGEGLYNEQFF.

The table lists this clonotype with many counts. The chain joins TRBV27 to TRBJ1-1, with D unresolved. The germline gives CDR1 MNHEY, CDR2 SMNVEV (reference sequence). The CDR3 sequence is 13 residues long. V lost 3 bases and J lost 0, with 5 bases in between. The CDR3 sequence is CASSFLVNTEAFF. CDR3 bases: TGTGCCAGCAGTTTTCTAGTGAACACTGAAGCTTTCTTT.

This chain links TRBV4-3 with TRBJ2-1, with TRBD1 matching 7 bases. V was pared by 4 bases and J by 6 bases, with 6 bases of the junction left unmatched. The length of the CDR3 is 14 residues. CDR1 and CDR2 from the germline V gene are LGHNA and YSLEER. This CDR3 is CASSLIRDSNEQFF. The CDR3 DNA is TGCGCCAGCAGCCTAATCCGGGACAGCAATGAGCAGTTCTTC.

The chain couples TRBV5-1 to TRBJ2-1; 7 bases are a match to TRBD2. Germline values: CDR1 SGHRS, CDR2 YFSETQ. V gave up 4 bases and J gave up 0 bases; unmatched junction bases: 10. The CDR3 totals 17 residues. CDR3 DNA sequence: TGCGCCAGCAGCCGGGGGGAGGGCCAAAGCTCCTACAATGAGCAGTTCTTC. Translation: CASSRGEGQSSYNEQFF.

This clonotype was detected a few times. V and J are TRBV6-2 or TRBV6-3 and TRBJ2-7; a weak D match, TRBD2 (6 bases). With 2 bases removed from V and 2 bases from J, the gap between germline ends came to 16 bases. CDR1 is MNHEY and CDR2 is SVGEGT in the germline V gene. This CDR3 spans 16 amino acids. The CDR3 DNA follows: TGTGCCAGCAGTTACGGGGGGACTTCCGTGACCTACGAGCAGTACTTC. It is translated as CASSYGGTSVTYEQYF.

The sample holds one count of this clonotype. The CDR3 protein is CASSERPTGELFF. In nucleotides, the CDR3 is TGCGCCAGCAGTGAGCGACCGACCGGGGAGCTGTTTTTT. The chain links TRBV10-1 to TRBJ2-2; D unclear. The length of the CDR3 is 13 residues. Per germline, CDR1 WNHNN and CDR2 SYGVQD (reference sequence). V lost 2 bases and J lost 5, with 6 bases in between.

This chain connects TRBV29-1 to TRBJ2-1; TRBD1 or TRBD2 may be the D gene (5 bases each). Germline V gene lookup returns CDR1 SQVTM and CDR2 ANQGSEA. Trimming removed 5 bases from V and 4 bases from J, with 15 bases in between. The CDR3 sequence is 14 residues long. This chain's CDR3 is CSVRDPHKYNEQFF. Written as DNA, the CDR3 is TGCAGCGTTAGGGACCCACACAAGTACAATGAGCAGTTCTTC.

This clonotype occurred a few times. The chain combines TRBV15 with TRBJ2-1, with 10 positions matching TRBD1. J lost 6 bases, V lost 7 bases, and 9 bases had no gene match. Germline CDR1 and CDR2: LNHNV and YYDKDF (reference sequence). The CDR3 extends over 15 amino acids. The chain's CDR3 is CATTEGQGSFNEQFF. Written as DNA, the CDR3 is TGTGCCACCACGGAGGGACAGGGGTCATTCAATGAGCAGTTCTTC.

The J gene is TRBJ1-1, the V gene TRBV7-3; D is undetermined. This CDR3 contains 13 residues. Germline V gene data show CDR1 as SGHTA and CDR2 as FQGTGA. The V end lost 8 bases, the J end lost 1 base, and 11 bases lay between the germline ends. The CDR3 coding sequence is TGTGCCAGCTCGGCAAGCCGGAACACTGAAGCTTTCTTT. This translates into CASSASRNTEAFF.

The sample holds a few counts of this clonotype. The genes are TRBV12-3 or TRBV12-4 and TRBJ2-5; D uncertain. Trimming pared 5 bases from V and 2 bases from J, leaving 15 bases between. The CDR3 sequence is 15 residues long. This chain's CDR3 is CASSLRPNTQETQYF. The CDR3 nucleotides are TGTGCCAGCAGTCTACGACCAAACACACAAGAGACCCAGTACTTC.

CDR3 loop: CSASPPGRGRDTQYF. As DNA, the CDR3 is TGCAGTGCTAGCCCTCCGGGACGGGGGCGTGATACGCAGTATTTT. The chain couples TRBV20-1 to TRBJ2-3; D might be TRBD1 or TRBD2, each matching 6 bases. CDR1 is DFQATT and CDR2 is SNEGSKA in the germline V gene (reference sequence). The germline V and J ends were trimmed by 3 bases and 6 bases, with 19 bases remaining between them. This CDR3 is built from 15 residues.

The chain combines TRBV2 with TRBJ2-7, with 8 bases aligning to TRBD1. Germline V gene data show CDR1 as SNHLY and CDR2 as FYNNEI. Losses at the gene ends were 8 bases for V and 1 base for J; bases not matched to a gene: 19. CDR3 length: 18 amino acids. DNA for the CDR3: TGTGCCAGCGAGGCGTTTGGGGCAGGGGGCAGTAAGTCCTACGAGCAGTACTTC. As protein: CASEAFGAGGSKSYEQYF.

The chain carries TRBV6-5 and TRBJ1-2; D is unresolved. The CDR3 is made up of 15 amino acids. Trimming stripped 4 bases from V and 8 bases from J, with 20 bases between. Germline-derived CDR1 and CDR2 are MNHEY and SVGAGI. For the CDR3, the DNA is TGTGCCAGCAGTTTGGATAGTCCGACTTTAGGCGGCTACACCTTC. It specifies CASSLDSPTLGGYTF.

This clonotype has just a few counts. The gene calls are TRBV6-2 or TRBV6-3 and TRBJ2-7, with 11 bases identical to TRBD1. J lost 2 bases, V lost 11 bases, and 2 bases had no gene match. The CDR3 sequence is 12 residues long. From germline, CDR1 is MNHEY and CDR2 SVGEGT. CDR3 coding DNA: TGTGCCGCGGGACAGGGGGCCTACGAGCAGTACTTC. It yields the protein CAAGQGAYEQYF.

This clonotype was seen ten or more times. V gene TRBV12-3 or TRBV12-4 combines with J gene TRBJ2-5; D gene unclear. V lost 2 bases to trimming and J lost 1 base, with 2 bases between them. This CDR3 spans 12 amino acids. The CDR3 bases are TGTGCCAGCAGTTTACTCCAAGAGACCCAGTACTTC. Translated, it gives CASSLLQETQYF.

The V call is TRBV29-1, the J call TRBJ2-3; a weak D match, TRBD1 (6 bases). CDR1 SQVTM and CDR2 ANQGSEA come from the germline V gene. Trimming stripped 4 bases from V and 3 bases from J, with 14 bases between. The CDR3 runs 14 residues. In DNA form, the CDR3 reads TGCAGCGTTGTAGGTTCGGACAGAACAGATACGCAGTATTTT. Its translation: CSVVGSDRTDTQYF.